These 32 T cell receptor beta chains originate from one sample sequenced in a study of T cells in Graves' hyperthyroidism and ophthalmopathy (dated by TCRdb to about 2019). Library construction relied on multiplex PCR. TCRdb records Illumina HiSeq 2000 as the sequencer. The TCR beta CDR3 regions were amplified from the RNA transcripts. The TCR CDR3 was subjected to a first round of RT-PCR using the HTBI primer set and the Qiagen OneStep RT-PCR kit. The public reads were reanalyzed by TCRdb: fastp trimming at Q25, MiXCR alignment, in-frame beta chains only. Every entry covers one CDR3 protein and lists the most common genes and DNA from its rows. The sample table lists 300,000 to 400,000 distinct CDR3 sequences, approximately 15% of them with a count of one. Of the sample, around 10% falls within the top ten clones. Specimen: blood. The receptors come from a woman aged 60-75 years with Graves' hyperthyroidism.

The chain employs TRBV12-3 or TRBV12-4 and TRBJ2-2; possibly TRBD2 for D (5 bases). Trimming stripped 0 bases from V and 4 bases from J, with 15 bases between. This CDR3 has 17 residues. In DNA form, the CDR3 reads TGTGCCAGCAGTTTAGCGGGGAGCGTCCGCGTCACCGGGGAGCTGTTTTTT. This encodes CASSLAGSVRVTGELFF.

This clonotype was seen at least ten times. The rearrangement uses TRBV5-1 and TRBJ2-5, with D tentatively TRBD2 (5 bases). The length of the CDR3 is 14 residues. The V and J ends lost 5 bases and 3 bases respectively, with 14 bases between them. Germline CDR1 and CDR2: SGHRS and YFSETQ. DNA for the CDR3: TGCGCCAGCAGTAGCGTCAGAGCGGAAGAGACCCAGTACTTC. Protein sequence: CASSSVRAEETQYF.

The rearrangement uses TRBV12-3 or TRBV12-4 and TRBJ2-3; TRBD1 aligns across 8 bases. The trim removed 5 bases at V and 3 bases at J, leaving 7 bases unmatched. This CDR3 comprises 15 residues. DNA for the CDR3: TGTGCCAGCAGTAGAGGACAGGGACGGACAGATACGCAGTATTTT. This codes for CASSRGQGRTDTQYF.

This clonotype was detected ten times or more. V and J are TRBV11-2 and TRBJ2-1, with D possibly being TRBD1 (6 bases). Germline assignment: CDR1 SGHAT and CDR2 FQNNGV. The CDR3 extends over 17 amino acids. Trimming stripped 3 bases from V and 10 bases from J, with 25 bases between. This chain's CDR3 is CASSFFAARGTSYEQFF. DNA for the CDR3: TGTGCCAGCAGCTTCTTCGCGGCACGAGGGACATCATACGAGCAGTTCTTC.

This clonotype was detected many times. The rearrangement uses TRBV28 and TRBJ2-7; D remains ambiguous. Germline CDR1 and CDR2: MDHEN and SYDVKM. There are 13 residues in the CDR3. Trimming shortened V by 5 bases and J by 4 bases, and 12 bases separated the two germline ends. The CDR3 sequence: CASSPRAFYEQYF. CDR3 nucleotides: TGTGCCAGCAGTCCCCGGGCCTTTTACGAGCAGTACTTC. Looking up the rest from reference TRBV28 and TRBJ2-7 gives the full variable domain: DVKVTQSSRYLVKRTGEKVFLECVQDMDHENMFWYRQDPGLGLRLIYFSYDVKMKEKGDIPEGYSVSREKKERFSLILESASTNQTSMYLCASSPRAFYEQYFGPGTRLTVT.

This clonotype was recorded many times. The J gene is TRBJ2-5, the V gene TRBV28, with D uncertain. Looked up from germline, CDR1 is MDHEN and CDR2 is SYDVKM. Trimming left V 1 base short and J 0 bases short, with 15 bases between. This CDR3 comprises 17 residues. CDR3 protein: CASSLYGSLSYQETQYF. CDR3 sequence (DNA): TGTGCCAGCAGTTTATATGGTAGTTTGTCGTACCAAGAGACCCAGTACTTC.

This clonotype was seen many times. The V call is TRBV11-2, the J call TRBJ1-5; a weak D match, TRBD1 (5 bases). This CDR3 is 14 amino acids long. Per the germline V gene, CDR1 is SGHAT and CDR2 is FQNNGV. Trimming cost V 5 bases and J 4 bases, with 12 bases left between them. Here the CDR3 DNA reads TGTGCCAGCAGCAATGCTGGGGGGAATCAGCCCCAGCATTTT. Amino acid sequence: CASSNAGGNQPQHF.

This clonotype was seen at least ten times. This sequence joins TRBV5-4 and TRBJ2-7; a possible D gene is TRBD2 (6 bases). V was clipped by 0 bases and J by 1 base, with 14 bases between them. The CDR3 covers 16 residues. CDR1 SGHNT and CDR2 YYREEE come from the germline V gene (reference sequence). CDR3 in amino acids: CASSLGGLGNSYEQYF. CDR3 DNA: TGTGCCAGCAGCTTGGGGGGACTGGGAAATTCCTACGAGCAGTACTTC.

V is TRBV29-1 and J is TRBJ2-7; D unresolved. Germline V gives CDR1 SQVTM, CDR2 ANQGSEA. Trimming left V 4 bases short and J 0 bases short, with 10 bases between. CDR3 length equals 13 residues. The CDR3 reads CSVVEDRSYEQYF. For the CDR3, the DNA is TGCAGCGTTGTTGAGGACCGCTCCTACGAGCAGTACTTC.

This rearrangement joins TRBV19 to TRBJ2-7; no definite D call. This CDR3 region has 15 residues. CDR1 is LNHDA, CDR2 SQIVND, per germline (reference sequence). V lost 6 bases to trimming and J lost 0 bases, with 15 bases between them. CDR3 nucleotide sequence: TGTGCCAGTAGGGCGAGCGAATCAAGCTCCTACGAGCAGTACTTC. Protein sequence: CASRASESSSYEQYF. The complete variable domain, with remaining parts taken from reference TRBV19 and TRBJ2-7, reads DGGITQSPKYLFRKEGQNVTLSCEQNLNHDAMYWYRQDPGQGLRLIYYSQIVNDFQKGDIAEGYSVSREKKESFPLTVTSAQKNPTAFYLCASRASESSSYEQYFGPGTRLTVT.

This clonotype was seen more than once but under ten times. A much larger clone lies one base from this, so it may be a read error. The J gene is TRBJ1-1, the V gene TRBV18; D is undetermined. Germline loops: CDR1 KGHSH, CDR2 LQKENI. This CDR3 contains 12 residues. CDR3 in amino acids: CTSSPRDTEAFF. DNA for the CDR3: TGTACCAGCTCACCAAGGGACACTGAAGCTTTCTTT.

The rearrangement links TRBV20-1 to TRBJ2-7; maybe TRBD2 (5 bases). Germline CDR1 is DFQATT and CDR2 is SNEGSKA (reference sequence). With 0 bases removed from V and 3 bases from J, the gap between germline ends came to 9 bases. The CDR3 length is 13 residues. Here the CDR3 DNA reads TGCAGTGCTAGAGAGACGGGGAACTACGAGCAGTACTTC. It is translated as CSARETGNYEQYF.

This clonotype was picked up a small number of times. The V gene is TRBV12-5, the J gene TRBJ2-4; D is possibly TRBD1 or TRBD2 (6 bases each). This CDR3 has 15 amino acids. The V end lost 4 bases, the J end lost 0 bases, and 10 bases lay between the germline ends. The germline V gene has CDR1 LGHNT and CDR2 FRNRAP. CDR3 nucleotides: TGTGCTAGTGGTTGGGGGGCCCTAGCCAAAAACATTCAGTACTTC. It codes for CASGWGALAKNIQYF.

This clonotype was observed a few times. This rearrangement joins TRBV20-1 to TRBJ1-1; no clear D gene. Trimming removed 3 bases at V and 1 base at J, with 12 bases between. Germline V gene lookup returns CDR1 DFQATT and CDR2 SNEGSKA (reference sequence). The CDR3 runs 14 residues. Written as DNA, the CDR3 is TGCAGTGCTAGTAAGGGAGATTCGAACACTGAAGCTTTCTTT. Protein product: CSASKGDSNTEAFF.

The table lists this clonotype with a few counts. The CDR3 loop is CASSYSRPINYGYTF. The CDR3 nucleotides are TGTGCCAGCAGTTACTCGAGACCGATCAACTATGGCTACACCTTC. The gene calls are TRBV6-5 and TRBJ1-2; D remains unclear. Germline loops: CDR1 MNHEY, CDR2 SVGAGI. The CDR3 loop spans 15 amino acids. The V gene lost 0 bases and the J gene lost 2 bases, with 10 bases spanning the gap.

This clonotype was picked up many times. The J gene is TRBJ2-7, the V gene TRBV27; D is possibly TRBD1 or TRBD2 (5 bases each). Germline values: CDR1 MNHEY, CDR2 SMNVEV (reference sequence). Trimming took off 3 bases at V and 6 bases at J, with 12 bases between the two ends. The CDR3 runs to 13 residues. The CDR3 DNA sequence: TGTGCCAGCAGTTTCGGGGCCGCGGGCGAGCAGTACTTC. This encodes CASSFGAAGEQYF.

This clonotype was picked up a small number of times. CDR3 sequence (DNA): TGTGCCAGCAGTTTATCGTCTAGCGGGATTTTTGATGAGCAGTTCTTC. This translates into CASSLSSSGIFDEQFF. The V and J genes are TRBV27 and TRBJ2-1; 9 nucleotides match TRBD2. Unmatched junction bases numbered 8, after V lost 0 bases and J lost 8 bases. The CDR3 is 16 residues long. Germline loops: CDR1 MNHEY, CDR2 SMNVEV (reference sequence).

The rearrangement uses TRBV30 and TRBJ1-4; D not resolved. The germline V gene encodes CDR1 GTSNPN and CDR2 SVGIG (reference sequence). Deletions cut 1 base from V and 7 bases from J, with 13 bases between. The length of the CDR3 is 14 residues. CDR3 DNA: TGTGCCTGGAGTGGTGGTGTTACTGGTGAAAAACTGTTTTTT. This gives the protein CAWSGGVTGEKLFF. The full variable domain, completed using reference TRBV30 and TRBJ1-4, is SQTIHQWPATLVQPVGSPLSLECTVEGTSNPNLYWYRQAAGRGLQLLFYSVGIGQISSEVPQNLSASRPQDRQFILSSKKLLLSDSGFYLCAWSGGVTGEKLFFGSGTQLSVL.

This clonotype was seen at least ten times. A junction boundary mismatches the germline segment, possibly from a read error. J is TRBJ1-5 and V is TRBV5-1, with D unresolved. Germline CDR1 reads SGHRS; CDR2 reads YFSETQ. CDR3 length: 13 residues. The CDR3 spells CASSLQGNQPQHF. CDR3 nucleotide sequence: TGTGCCAGCAGCTTGCAGGGCAATCAGCCCCAGCATTTT.

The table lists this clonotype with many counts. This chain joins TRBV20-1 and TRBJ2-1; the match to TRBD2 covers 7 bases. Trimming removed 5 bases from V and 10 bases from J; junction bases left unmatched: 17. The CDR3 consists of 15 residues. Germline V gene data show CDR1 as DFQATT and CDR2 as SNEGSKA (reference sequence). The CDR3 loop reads CSAPQHLGGRGEQFF. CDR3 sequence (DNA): TGCAGTGCTCCCCAGCATCTCGGCGGGAGAGGCGAGCAGTTCTTC.

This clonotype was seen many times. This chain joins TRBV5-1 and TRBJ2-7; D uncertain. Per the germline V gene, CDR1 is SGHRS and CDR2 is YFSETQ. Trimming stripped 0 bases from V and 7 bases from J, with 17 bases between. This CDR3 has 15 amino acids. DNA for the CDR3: TGCGCCAGCAGCTTGGGGACCCTGAGCGTGGGGGAGCAGTACTTC. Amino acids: CASSLGTLSVGEQYF.

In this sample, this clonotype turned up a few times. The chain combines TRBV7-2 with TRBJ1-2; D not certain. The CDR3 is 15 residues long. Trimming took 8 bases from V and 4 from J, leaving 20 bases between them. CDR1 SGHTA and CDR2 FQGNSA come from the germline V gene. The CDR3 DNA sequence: TGTGCCAGCGGCTCCAATAGCAGGAACGGCTATGGCTACACCTTC. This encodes CASGSNSRNGYGYTF. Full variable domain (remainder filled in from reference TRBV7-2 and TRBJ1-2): GAGVSQSPSNKVTEKGKDVELRCDPISGHTALYWYRQSLGQGLEFLIYFQGNSAPDKSGLPSDRFSAERTGGSVSTLTIQRTQQEDSAVYLCASGSNSRNGYGYTFGSGTRLTVV.

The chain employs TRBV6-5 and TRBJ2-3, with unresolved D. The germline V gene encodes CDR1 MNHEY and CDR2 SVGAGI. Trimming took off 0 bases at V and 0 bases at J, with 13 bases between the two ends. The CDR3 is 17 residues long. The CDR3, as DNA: TGTGCCAGCAGTTACTCGAAGGCGGCAGAGAGCACAGATACGCAGTATTTT. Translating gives CASSYSKAAESTDTQYF.

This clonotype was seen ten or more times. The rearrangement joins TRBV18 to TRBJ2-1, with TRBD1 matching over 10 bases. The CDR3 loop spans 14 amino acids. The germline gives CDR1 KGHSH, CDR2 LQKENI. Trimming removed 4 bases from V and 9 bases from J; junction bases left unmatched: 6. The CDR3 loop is CASSQSGTGAEQFF. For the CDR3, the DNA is TGTGCCAGCTCACAATCCGGGACAGGGGCTGAGCAGTTCTTC.

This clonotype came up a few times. CDR3 sequence reads: CASSVAPEPGTGVNEQYF. The CDR3 DNA reads TGTGCCAGCAGCGTAGCTCCGGAACCCGGGACAGGGGTCAACGAGCAGTACTTC. The chain couples TRBV9 to TRBJ2-7; 10 bases line up with TRBD1. CDR3 size: 18 residues. The ends lost 0 bases at V and 5 bases at J; junction bases unmatched: 14. From germline, CDR1 is SGDLS and CDR2 YYNGEE.

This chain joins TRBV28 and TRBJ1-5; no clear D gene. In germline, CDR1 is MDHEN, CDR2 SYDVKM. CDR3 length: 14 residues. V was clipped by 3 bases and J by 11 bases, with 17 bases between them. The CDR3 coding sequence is TGTGCCAGCAGTTTTATCCCTTCCAACTCGGCCCAGCATTTT. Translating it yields CASSFIPSNSAQHF.

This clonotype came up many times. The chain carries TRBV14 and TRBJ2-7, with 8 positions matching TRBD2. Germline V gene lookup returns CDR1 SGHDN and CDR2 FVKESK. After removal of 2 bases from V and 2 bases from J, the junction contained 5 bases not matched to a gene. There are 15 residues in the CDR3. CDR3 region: CASSQRLAGPYEQYF. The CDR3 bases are TGTGCCAGCAGCCAACGTTTAGCGGGGCCCTACGAGCAGTACTTC.

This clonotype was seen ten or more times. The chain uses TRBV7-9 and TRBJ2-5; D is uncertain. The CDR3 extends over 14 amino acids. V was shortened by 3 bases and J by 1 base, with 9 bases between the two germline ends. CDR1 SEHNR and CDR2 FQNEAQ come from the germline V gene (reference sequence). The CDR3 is CASSFGASQETQYF. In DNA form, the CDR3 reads TGTGCCAGCAGCTTCGGTGCTAGCCAAGAGACCCAGTACTTC.

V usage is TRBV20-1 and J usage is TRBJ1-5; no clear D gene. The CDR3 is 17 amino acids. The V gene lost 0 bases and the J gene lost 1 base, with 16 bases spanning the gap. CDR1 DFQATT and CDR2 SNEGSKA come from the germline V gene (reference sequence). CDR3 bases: TGCAGTGCTAGAGATCCTGGACGGATATTCAGCAATCAGCCCCAGCATTTT. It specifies CSARDPGRIFSNQPQHF.

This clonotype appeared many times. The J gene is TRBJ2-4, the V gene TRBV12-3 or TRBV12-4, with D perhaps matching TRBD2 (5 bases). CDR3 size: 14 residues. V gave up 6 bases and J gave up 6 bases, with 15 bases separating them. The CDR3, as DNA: TGTGCCAGCAGCCCCACCACCGCGGGAAACATTCAGTACTTC. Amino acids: CASSPTTAGNIQYF.

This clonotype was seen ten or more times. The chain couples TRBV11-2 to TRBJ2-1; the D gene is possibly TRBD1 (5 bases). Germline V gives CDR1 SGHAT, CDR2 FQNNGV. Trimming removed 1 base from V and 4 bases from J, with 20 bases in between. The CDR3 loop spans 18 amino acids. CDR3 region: CASSLGRAWARGYNEQFF. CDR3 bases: TGTGCCAGCAGCTTAGGTCGGGCGTGGGCTAGGGGATACAATGAGCAGTTCTTC.

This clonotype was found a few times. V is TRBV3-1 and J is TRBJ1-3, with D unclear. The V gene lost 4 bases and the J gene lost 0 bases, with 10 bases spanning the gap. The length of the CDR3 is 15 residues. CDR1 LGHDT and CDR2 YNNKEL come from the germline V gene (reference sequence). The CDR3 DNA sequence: TGTGCCAGCAGCCCTCGGGGATTCTCTGGAAACACCATATATTTT. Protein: CASSPRGFSGNTIYF.